Following are 10 T cell receptor beta chains from one sample sequenced in a study of response to subunit inactivated influenza vaccine. TCRdb redid the calling of the RT-PCR reads with MiXCR, one entry per CDR3 protein. Altogether hundreds of thousands of distinct CDR3 sequences are present, around 8% being singletons, with the ten largest covering over 10%. Specimen: PBMCs from blood, collected less than 30 months after vaccination. Receptors originate from a man between 50 and 69 years old who received an inactivated influenza vaccine.

In its sample, this clonotype was seen many times. This chain connects TRBV20-1 to TRBJ2-1; D might be TRBD2 (6 bases). The CDR3 runs 12 residues. Per the germline V gene, CDR1 is DFQATT and CDR2 is SNEGSKA (reference sequence). Trimming removed 0 bases from V and 7 bases from J, with 7 bases in between. The CDR3, as DNA: TGCAGTGCTAGAGATCGGGGGAATGAGCAGTTCTTC. It codes for CSARDRGNEQFF.

V usage is TRBV29-1 and J usage is TRBJ1-1; D gene unclear. The CDR3 runs to 13 residues. The V end was cut by 7 bases, the J end by 4 bases, with 16 bases between. From germline, CDR1 is SQVTM and CDR2 ANQGSEA. CDR3 bases: TGCAGCGCCGCCCCGACATGGGGCACTGAAGCTTTCTTT. It specifies CSAAPTWGTEAFF. Combining the CDR3 with reference TRBV29-1 and TRBJ1-1 gives the whole variable domain SAVISQKPSRDICQRGTSLTIQCQVDSQVTMMFWYRQQPGQSLTLIATANQGSEATYESGFVIDKFPISRPNLTFSTLTVSNMSPEDSSIYLCSAAPTWGTEAFFGQGTRLTVV.

Many counts were recorded for this clonotype. The rearrangement uses TRBV20-1 and TRBJ2-1, with 9 bases fitting TRBD2. The CDR3 sequence is 13 residues long. The V segment lost 4 bases and the J segment 3 bases; nucleotides outside the gene matches: 1. CDR1 is DFQATT and CDR2 is SNEGSKA in the germline V gene (reference sequence). CDR3 loop: CSAIAGVYNEQFF. In nucleotides, the CDR3 is TGCAGTGCTATAGCGGGGGTCTACAATGAGCAGTTCTTC.

The chain couples TRBV4-2 to TRBJ2-1; 13 positions agree with TRBD2. The V gene's germline CDR1 is LGHNA and CDR2 YNFKEQ. CDR3 length equals 16 residues. V shed 2 bases, J shed 8 bases, and the junction held 6 bases outside the gene matches. The DNA of the CDR3 is TGTGCCAGCAGCCAAAACCTCGGGACTAGCGGGGATGAGCAGTTCTTC. Protein sequence: CASSQNLGTSGDEQFF.

The V gene is TRBV27, the J gene TRBJ2-7, with D possibly being TRBD2 (7 bases). The CDR3 is 15 residues long. V shed 6 bases and J shed 5 bases, with 20 bases lying between them. The V gene's germline CDR1 is MNHEY and CDR2 SMNVEV (reference sequence). The CDR3 protein is CASSRVGGGLHEQYF. The CDR3 nucleotides are TGTGCCAGCAGCCGAGTTGGCGGGGGCCTCCACGAGCAGTACTTC.

This clonotype appeared a few times. The rearrangement joins TRBV18 to TRBJ1-1; 8 bases align to TRBD1. This CDR3 has 16 amino acids. CDR1 is KGHSH, CDR2 LQKENI, per germline. V dropped 2 bases and J dropped 4; count of bases not matched to a gene: 9. CDR3 loop: CASSPAPDRVGTEAFF. In nucleotides, the CDR3 is TGTGCCAGCTCACCAGCCCCGGACAGGGTGGGCACTGAAGCTTTCTTT. Filled out from reference TRBV18 and TRBJ1-1, the complete variable domain reads NAGVMQNPRHLVRRRGQEARLRCSPMKGHSHVYWYRQLPEEGLKFMVYLQKENIIDESGMPKERFSAEFPKEGPSILRIQQVVRGDSAAYFCASSPAPDRVGTEAFFGQGTRLTVV.

The V call is TRBV12-3 or TRBV12-4, the J call TRBJ2-2, with TRBD1 matching over 8 bases. The CDR3 totals 15 residues. J gave up 4 bases and V 3 bases, and 4 bases lay outside the gene matches. The chain's CDR3 is CASSLGTGLTGELFF. For the CDR3, the DNA is TGTGCCAGCAGTTTGGGGACAGGTCTCACCGGGGAGCTGTTTTTT.

The J gene is TRBJ2-7, the V gene TRBV29-1; D remains unclear. In germline, CDR1 is SQVTM, CDR2 ANQGSEA. This CDR3 is built from 12 residues. Trimming left V 0 bases short and J 0 bases short, with 3 bases between. The CDR3 DNA reads as TGCAGCGTTGAAGAGAGCTCCTACGAGCAGTACTTC. This encodes CSVEESSYEQYF.

This clonotype occurred a few times. The chain carries TRBV7-4 and TRBJ2-2; D uncertain. Germline CDR1 reads SGHVT; CDR2 reads SQSDAQ. Trimming stripped 8 bases from V and 8 bases from J, with 3 bases between. The CDR3 totals 9 residues. The CDR3 region has the DNA TGTGCCAGCTCAGGGGAGCTGTTTTTT. Protein product: CASSGELFF.

This clonotype was counted ten times or more. J is TRBJ2-7 and V is TRBV5-1; no clear D gene. The CDR3 is made up of 13 amino acids. V lost 2 bases and J lost 2, with 8 bases in between. CDR1 and CDR2 (germline): SGHRS, YFSETQ. Here the CDR3 reads CASSFEPPYEQYF. The CDR3 DNA follows: TGCGCCAGCAGCTTCGAGCCTCCCTACGAGCAGTACTTC.